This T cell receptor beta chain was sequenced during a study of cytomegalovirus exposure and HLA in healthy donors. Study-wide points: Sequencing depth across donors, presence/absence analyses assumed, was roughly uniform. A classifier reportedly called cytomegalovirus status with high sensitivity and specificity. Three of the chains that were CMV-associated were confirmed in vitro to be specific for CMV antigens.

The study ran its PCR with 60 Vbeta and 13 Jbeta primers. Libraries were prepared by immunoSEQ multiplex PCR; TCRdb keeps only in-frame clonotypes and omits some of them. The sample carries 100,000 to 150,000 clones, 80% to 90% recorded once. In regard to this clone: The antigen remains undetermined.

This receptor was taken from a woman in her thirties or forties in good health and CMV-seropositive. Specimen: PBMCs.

In DNA form, the CDR3 reads TGCACCCAGCAGCCACAGGGGAAAGAGGATGGTGGCTACACCTTC. Residues: CTQQPQGKEDGGYTF. The J gene is TRBJ1-2, the V gene TRBV1; the D call TRBD1 from the table was never checked on the DNA. TRBV1 is noted as a pseudogene. The CDR3 contains 15 residues.